Below are 26 T cell receptor beta chains sequenced from a single sample in a study of tumor and adjacent non-tumor tissue in lung cancer. Three rounds of nested PCR, following a modified ARM-PCR protocol, produced the TCRbeta library. TCRdb fed the multiplex PCR reads into MiXCR, producing one record per CDR3 protein. The sample records fewer than 80,000 distinct CDR3 sequences, 65% to 75% being singletons. No cell sorting was done before RNA was extracted from the tissue. What was sequenced was lung tumor tissue. All receptors come from a woman in her 70s with non-small cell lung cancer.

On this clonotype itself: An end of the junction differs from the germline gene, which may be a read error. This chain uses TRBV12-3 or TRBV12-4 with TRBJ1-1; TRBD1 is a possible D gene (6 bases). The CDR3 consists of 14 residues. CDR3 region: CASSLWGGNTEVFF. The CDR3 coding sequence is TGTGCCAGCAGTTTGTGGGGGGGCAACACTGAAGTTTTCTTT.

This clonotype was recorded only once. Relative to the germline gene, one junction end is altered; a read error may explain this. The rearrangement joins TRBV4-1 to TRBJ2-7; TRBD1 is a possible D gene (6 bases). Germline V lookup: CDR1 MGHRA, CDR2 YSYEKL. CDR3 size: 14 residues. In nucleotides, the CDR3 is TGCGCCAGCAGCCAAAACAGACAGGCCTACGAGAAGTACTTC. As protein: CASSQNRQAYEKYF.

About this clonotype: The conserved phenylalanine or tryptophan is not found at the CDR3 terminus, so this likely reflects a read error. The chain is built from TRBV7-8 and TRBJ1-3; D ambiguous. This CDR3 is built from 14 residues. Germline loops: CDR1 SGHVS, CDR2 FQNEAQ. With 7 bases removed from V and 4 bases from J, the gap between germline ends came to 14 bases. The chain's CDR3 is CASNFGVTGNTIYL. CDR3 DNA sequence: TGTGCCAGCAACTTTGGGGTAACCGGAAACACCATATATCTT.

A remark on this clonotype: One end of the junction fails to match germline, which may point to a read error. The chain joins TRBV29-1 to TRBJ2-5; D may correspond to TRBD1 or TRBD2 (7 bases each). The CDR3 covers 12 residues. Germline V gene lookup returns CDR1 SQVTM and CDR2 ANQGSEA. CDR3 DNA sequence: TGCAACGTCCTCAGGGGGGGGGAGACCCAATACTTC. This sequence encodes CNVLRGGETQYF.

V and J are TRBV4-1 and TRBJ1-1; D uncertain. Between the trimmed V and J ends, which lost 1 base and 5 bases, there was a span of 17 bases. Germline values: CDR1 MGHRA, CDR2 YSYEKL. The CDR3 contains 16 residues. CDR3 sequence (DNA): TGCGCCAGCAGCCAAGTGGGTCAGGATGTTGATACTGAAGCTTTCTTT. This codes for CASSQVGQDVDTEAFF.

To note about this clonotype: One end of the junction fails to match germline, which may point to a read error. The chain joins TRBV4-2 to TRBJ2-3; maybe TRBD2 (6 bases). Germline assignment: CDR1 LGHNA and CDR2 YNFKEQ. The CDR3 length is 14 residues. The CDR3 DNA sequence: TGTGCCAGCACCTATAGCGGTAGCACAGATACGCAGTATTTC. It yields the protein CASTYSGSTDTQYF.

About this clonotype: The junction departs from germline at one end; a sequencing error may be responsible. The chain carries TRBV29-1 and TRBJ1-4; D perhaps matches TRBD1 (5 bases). The germline gives CDR1 SQVTM, CDR2 ANQGSEA. CDR3 size: 13 residues. CDR3: CSMTIGGGEKLFF. The CDR3, as DNA: TGCAGCATGACCATCGGGGGGGGTGAAAAGCTGTTTTTT.

The chain recombines TRBV12-3 or TRBV12-4 with TRBJ1-5; TRBD1 is a possible D gene (6 bases). Trimming removed 2 bases at V and 6 bases at J, with 17 bases between. The CDR3 extends over 16 amino acids. CDR3 sequence: CASSLTAKGVSQPQHF. The CDR3 coding sequence is TGTGCCAGCAGTTTAACGGCCAAGGGGGTTAGTCAGCCCCAGCATTTT.

A word on this clonotype: This may be a read error, as it is one base from a much larger clone. Without the conserved terminal phenylalanine or tryptophan, this CDR3 likely stems from a read error. The J gene is TRBJ2-7, the V gene TRBV7-8; D unresolved. Between the trimmed V and J ends, which lost 1 base and 7 bases, there was a span of 20 bases. Per germline, CDR1 SGHVS and CDR2 FQNEAQ. The CDR3 loop spans 16 amino acids. This chain's CDR3 is CASSLGVGQAGLEQYL. In nucleotides, the CDR3 is TGTGCCAGCAGCTTAGGAGTGGGCCAGGCCGGATTGGAGCAGTACCTC.

With respect to this clonotype: One end of the junction varies from germline; a read error may be responsible. The chain employs TRBV4-1 and TRBJ1-6, with D maybe TRBD1 (5 bases). Germline CDR1 MGHRA, CDR2 YSYEKL. The CDR3 is 14 residues long. The CDR3 bases are TGCGTCAGCAGTACACGGGACGAGGGTTCACTCCTCCACTTT. Protein sequence: CVSSTRDEGSLLHF.

The gene calls are TRBV6-1 and TRBJ2-7; the D gene is possibly TRBD2 (6 bases). The CDR3 is 15 residues long. Trimming shortened V by 8 bases and J by 2 bases, and 19 bases separated the two germline ends. CDR1 and CDR2 from the germline V gene are MNHNS and SASEGT. CDR3 nucleotide sequence: TGTGCCAGCCGGAGGGGTACAGATACAACCTACGAGCAGTACTTC. Its protein is CASRRGTDTTYEQYF.

Notes on this clonotype: Its ends do not fully match the called genes, so a read error is possible. The chain carries TRBV20-1 and TRBJ2-1; TRBD2 is a possible D gene (5 bases). Germline assignment: CDR1 DFQATT and CDR2 SNEGSKA (reference sequence). The CDR3 is 15 residues long. CDR3 nucleotide sequence: TGCAGTACTAGAGCTGGCAGTCGAGCTTCCAATGAGCAGTTCTTC. This gives the protein CSTRAGSRASNEQFF.

As concerns this clonotype: An end of the junction differs from the germline gene, which may be a read error. The chain has TRBV14 and TRBJ1-2; D unresolved. The CDR3 length is 13 residues. The germline V gene encodes CDR1 SGHDN and CDR2 FVKESK. CDR3 in amino acids: CASSQARNYGYTF. The CDR3 DNA sequence: TGTGCCAGCAGCCAAGCTCGCAACTATGGTTACACCTTC.

As concerns this clonotype: Compared with germline, one end of the junction differs, possibly owing to a read error. The chain carries TRBV11-2 and TRBJ1-2, with D possibly TRBD1 on 5 matching bases. From germline, CDR1 is SGHAT and CDR2 FQNNGV. The CDR3 runs 14 residues. CDR3 nucleotide sequence: TGTGGCAGCAGCTTAGATCGGGGGGGAGATGGCTACACCTTC. This gives the protein CGSSLDRGGDGYTF.

The rearrangement links TRBV5-1 to TRBJ2-1; 9 positions match TRBD2. Germline V gene lookup returns CDR1 SGHRS and CDR2 YFSETQ. This CDR3 has 15 amino acids. Trimming at V came to 0 bases and at J to 4 bases, leaving 2 bases not matched to a gene. The CDR3 DNA follows: TGCGCCAGCAGCTTGGAAGGACTAGCGTACAATGAGCAGTTCTTC. This codes for CASSLEGLAYNEQFF.

A note on this clonotype: One end of the junction is discordant with germline, which a read error may explain. The chain joins TRBV12-3 or TRBV12-4 to TRBJ2-3; a possible D gene is TRBD2 (6 bases). The CDR3 runs to 13 residues. CDR3 loop: CACSTTTGDMQYF. The CDR3 DNA reads TGTGCCTGCAGTACGACTACGGGAGATATGCAGTATTTT.

The V and J genes are TRBV12-3 or TRBV12-4 and TRBJ2-1; D possibly corresponds to TRBD1 (5 bases). The CDR3 spans 13 residues. The CDR3 DNA follows: TGTGCTAACAGTTTAGGGCACAGGCAAGAGCAGTTCTTC. It codes for CANSLGHRQEQFF.

As to this clonotype: One end of the junction varies from germline; a read error may be responsible. V usage is TRBV6-5 and J usage is TRBJ1-5; maybe TRBD1 (5 bases). The CDR3 runs to 13 residues. The germline CDR1 and CDR2 sequences are MNHEY and SVGAGI. The CDR3 nucleotides are TGTACCAGCGCAGGGTACAGCAATCAGTCCCAGCATTTT. Translating it yields CTSAGYSNQSQHF.

By sample fraction, this clonotype is medium-sized (0.01 to 0.1%). The genes are TRBV6-1 and TRBJ2-5, with 11 bases fitting TRBD2. Germline trimming cut 3 bases from V and 5 bases from J; bases unmatched to any gene: 8. This CDR3 spans 16 amino acids. Germline CDR1 MNHNS, CDR2 SASEGT. CDR3 loop: CASSDPGTSGRETQYF. The CDR3 nucleotides are TGTGCCAGCAGTGATCCCGGGACTAGCGGAAGGGAGACCCAGTACTTC.

This clonotype was recorded many times. One junction end does not reproduce the germline sequence, and a read error may be involved. The V gene is TRBV7-9, the J gene TRBJ2-5; D is possibly TRBD1 or TRBD2 (5 bases each). Germline lookup yields CDR1 SEHNR and CDR2 FQNEAQ (reference sequence). CDR3 length: 15 residues. The DNA of the CDR3 is TGTGCCAGCACCCCAACGGGGACCATGGGAGAGCCCCAGTACTTC. It yields the protein CASTPTGTMGEPQYF.

On this clonotype itself: Likely a read error: the CDR3 ends without its conserved phenylalanine or tryptophan. The chain combines TRBV4-2 with TRBJ2-2, with unresolved D. Germline CDR1 LGHNA, CDR2 YNFKEQ. The CDR3 runs 16 residues. The CDR3 DNA sequence: TGTGCCAGCAGTCAAGATTGGGCCACGAACACAGGGGAGCTGTTTCTT. Its protein product is CASSQDWATNTGELFL.

A word on this clonotype: No conserved phenylalanine or tryptophan ends this CDR3, so it is likely a read error. No DNA is shown, since the ends of the CDR3 on it are uncertain; the CDR3 is the one TCRdb lists. The chain is built from TRBV6-1 and TRBJ1-5; the D call of TRBD1 is as the table states it, not checked on the DNA. Ends included, the CDR3 has 16 residues. The V gene's germline CDR1 is MNHNS and CDR2 SASEGT. The CDR3 is CAISDWGQGTNQPHHI.

Only a few counts were recorded for this clonotype. At one of its ends the junction is not consistent with the germline gene, which may arise from a read error. This chain uses TRBV11-2 with TRBJ2-3; possibly TRBD1 or TRBD2 for D (5 bases each). This CDR3 has 18 residues. CDR1 and CDR2 (germline): SGHAT, FQNNGV. The CDR3 is CANSFGRIGTSRGDTQYF. CDR3 nucleotide sequence: TGTGCCAACAGCTTTGGGCGTATCGGGACGAGCCGGGGAGATACGCAGTATTTT.

Comments on this clonotype: The junction and the germline gene differ at one end; a read error may be behind it. V and J are TRBV11-2 and TRBJ2-1; D is possibly TRBD2 (5 bases). Per the germline V gene, CDR1 is SGHAT and CDR2 is FQNNGV. This CDR3 has 16 residues. In DNA form, the CDR3 reads TGTGCCAACAGCAACTCGAGGCGGCTAGCCAACAGTGAGCAGTTCTTC. Amino acids: CANSNSRRLANSEQFF.

In the case of this clonotype: It is unclear where the CDR3 begins or ends on the DNA, so no DNA is shown, and the CDR3 is as TCRdb lists it. This chain joins TRBV29-1 and TRBJ1-4; TRBD1 is the table's D call and was not checked against the DNA. The CDR3 is 14 amino acids in total, end residues counted. Germline V CDR1 and CDR2: SQVTM, ANQGSEA. CDR3 amino acids: CSVGLGGLMKNCFF.

About this clonotype itself: A much larger clone lies one base from this, so it may be a read error. The chain joins TRBV6-6 to TRBJ2-1, with 11 bases that match TRBD2. The germline V gene has CDR1 MNHNY and CDR2 SVGAGI (reference sequence). Unmatched junction bases numbered 6, after V lost 2 bases and J lost 0 bases. The CDR3 consists of 18 residues. The CDR3 loop reads CASSYNIAGGSSYNEQFF. CDR3 sequence (DNA): TGTGCCAGCAGTTACAACATAGCGGGAGGGAGCTCCTACAATGAGCAGTTCTTC.